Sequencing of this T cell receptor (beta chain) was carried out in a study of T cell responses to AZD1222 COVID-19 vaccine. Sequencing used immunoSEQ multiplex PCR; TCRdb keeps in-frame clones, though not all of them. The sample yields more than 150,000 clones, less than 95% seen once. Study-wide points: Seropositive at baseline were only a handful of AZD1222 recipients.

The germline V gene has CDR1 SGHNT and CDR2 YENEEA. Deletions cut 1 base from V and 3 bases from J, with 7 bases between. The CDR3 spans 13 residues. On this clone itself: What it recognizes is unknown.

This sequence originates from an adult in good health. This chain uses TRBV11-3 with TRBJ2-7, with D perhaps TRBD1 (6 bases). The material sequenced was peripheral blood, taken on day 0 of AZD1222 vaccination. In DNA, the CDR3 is TGTGCCAGCAGCTTAGGAGGGGGCTACGAGCAGTACTTC. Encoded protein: CASSLGGGYEQYF.